This T cell receptor (beta chain) comes out of a study of T cells in Graves' hyperthyroidism and ophthalmopathy. Turning to the study itself: The initial diagnosis was the point when peripheral blood was collected, ahead of any treatment.

Using about 10 ml of fresh peripheral blood, PBMCs were prepared. This clonotype was detected only a few times. Its matching antigen is unknown. Authors of the study amplified TCR beta CDR3 regions from RNA transcripts. In the first-round RT-PCR of the TCR CDR3, the HTBI primer set was used. Via MiXCR, TCRdb re-called the multiplex PCR reads, giving one row per CDR3 protein. The sample contains about 720,000 distinct CDR3 sequences, roughly a sixth of which appear only once. Points from the study as a whole: Stable hyperthyroidism was told apart from ophthalmopathy by a model built on 13 V-J features.

The CDR3 consists of 13 residues. Trimming stripped 6 bases from V and 4 bases from J, with 10 bases between. The chain uses TRBV6-7 and TRBJ1-5; the D is unclear. TRBV6-7 is an open reading frame whose function is uncertain. This TCR was recovered from a woman aged 50 to 60 with Graves' hyperthyroidism that later progressed to Graves' ophthalmopathy. Sequencing used blood. CDR3 nucleotides: TGTGCCAGCAGCTACATTACTAATCAGCCCCAGCATTTT. Translation gives CASSYITNQPQHF.